Below, one T cell receptor (beta chain) is given with its context. This sample was taken from a study of memory CD4+ T cells and cytomegalovirus serostatus. Profiling relied on immunoSEQ multiplex PCR, and the TCRdb table lists in-frame clones only, not all of them. Of 46,000 or so clones in the sample, 78% were seen once. Trimming removed 4 bases from V and 5 bases from J, with 9 bases in between. Looked up from germline, CDR1 is SGHNT and CDR2 is YYREEE (reference sequence). This CDR3 comprises 13 residues. Single viable CD3+CD4+CD8-CD45RO+ cells were sorted as the memory CD4+ T cells. What was sequenced was memory CD4+ T cells from blood. The chain combines TRBV5-4 with TRBJ1-4; no clear D. This sequence originates from an adult in good health and CMV-seronegative. CDR3 region: CASSRGSNEKLFF. CDR3 sequence (DNA): TGTGCCAGCAGCCGCGGCTCGAATGAAAAACTGTTTTTT.